This T cell receptor (beta chain) was sequenced in a study of T cell responses to AZD1222 COVID-19 vaccine. This CDR3 contains 14 residues. Germline lookup yields CDR1 SGHAT and CDR2 FQDESV (reference sequence). V shed 5 bases and J shed 6 bases, with 17 bases lying between them. This clone was counted a few times. Clones were sequenced by immunoSEQ multiplex PCR, and TCRdb holds only the in-frame ones, with some missing. Altogether around 80,000 clones are present, roughly 85% being singletons, with the ten largest covering under 11%. The source was peripheral blood, collected 28 days after the second AZD1222 dose. The clonotype comes from an adult who received the AZD1222 COVID-19 vaccine. V and J are TRBV11-1 and TRBJ2-7; D gene ambiguous. CDR3 sequence (DNA): TGTGCCAGCAGCCGAAGAAGTTCTGGCGGCGAGCAGTACTTC. Residues: CASSRRSSGGEQYF.